Sequencing of this T cell receptor beta chain was carried out in a study of T cells after yellow fever vaccination. General study results and limits: A weaker but faster secondary response was observed, peaking on day 5 versus 15. Post-booster repertoires again held most primary-vaccination clones (around 95% CD4, 88% CD8).

Remarks on this clonotype: Its antigen remains unknown.

CDR3 length: 16 residues. V dropped 2 bases and J dropped 2; count of bases not matched to a gene: 3. Germline CDR1 and CDR2: MNHEY and SVGEGT. Generation of TCR cDNA used 5'RACE template switching (which added a universal primer site and UMIs). TCRdb redid the calling of the 5' RACE reads with MiXCR, one entry per CDR3 protein. The data contain some 110,000 distinct CDR3 sequences, 6% to 8% of them seen just once; the ten biggest clones take up roughly 2.6%. The TCR sequence derives from a man aged 18 to 30 who received the YFV17D yellow fever vaccine. The genes are TRBV6-2 or TRBV6-3 and TRBJ2-1; 10 bases are shared with TRBD2. Material: CD4+ T cells sorted from PBMCs, obtained roughly 10 days after the first yellow fever vaccination. CDR3 nucleotide sequence: TGTGCCAGCAGTTACCCGGGACTAGCGCCCTACAATGAGCAGTTCTTC. Translated, it gives CASSYPGLAPYNEQFF.